The 29 T cell receptor beta chains presented below share a single source sample, sequenced in a study of cytomegalovirus exposure and HLA in healthy donors. This PCR relied on a set of 60 Vbeta primers and 13 Jbeta primers. Profiling relied on immunoSEQ multiplex PCR, and the TCRdb table lists in-frame clones only, not all of them. The sample carries 110,000 to 150,000 clones, roughly 71% recorded once. Sequencing used PBMCs. The receptors derive from a man aged 25-45 years in good health and CMV-seronegative.

This clone has only a few counts. V gene TRBV19 combines with J gene TRBJ2-3, with TRBD1 as a possible D gene (5 bases). Trimming cost V 1 base and J 2 bases, with 10 bases left between them. Germline V CDR1 and CDR2: LNHDA, SQIVND (reference sequence). The CDR3 length is 15 residues. CDR3: CASSIGGRYTDTQYF. The DNA for the CDR3 is TGTGCCAGTAGTATAGGGGGCAGGTACACAGATACGCAGTATTTT.

Turning to this clone: An end of the junction differs from the germline gene, which may be a read error. The identical CDR3 is also encoded by other nucleotide sequences in the sample. The genes are TRBV7-2 and TRBJ2-6; D might be TRBD1 (5 bases). The length of the CDR3 is 15 residues. Germline V CDR1 and CDR2: SGHTA, FQGNSA. The CDR3: CASSLGLSGANGLTF. CDR3 bases: TGTGCCAGCAGCTTAGGGCTCTCTGGGGCCAACGGCCTGACTTTC.

The chain joins TRBV14 to TRBJ2-3, with 7 bases matching TRBD2. Losses at the gene ends were 5 bases for V and 2 bases for J; bases not matched to a gene: 4. This CDR3 has 14 amino acids. Germline CDR1 and CDR2: SGHDN and FVKESK. In DNA, the CDR3 is TGTGCCAGCAGCGCCCGGGACTACACAGATACGCAGTATTTT. The encoded protein is CASSARDYTDTQYF.

The rearrangement uses TRBV7-3 and TRBJ2-7, with D possibly TRBD2 on 6 matching bases. The CDR3 totals 13 residues. V was shortened by 5 bases and J by 4 bases, with 12 bases between the two germline ends. Germline loops: CDR1 SGHTA, CDR2 FQGTGA. The CDR3 sequence: CASSAEGSYEQYF. Here the CDR3 DNA reads TGTGCCAGCAGCGCGGAGGGGTCTTACGAGCAGTACTTC. The full variable domain, in which reference TRBV7-3 and TRBJ2-7 provide the parts outside the CDR3, is GAGVSQTPSNKVTEKGKYVELRCDPISGHTALYWYRQSLGQGPEFLIYFQGTGAADDSGLPNDRFFAVRPEGSVSTLKIQRTERGDSAVYLCASSAEGSYEQYFGPGTRLTVT.

This chain joins TRBV2 and TRBJ1-3; D might be TRBD1 (5 bases). Germline CDR1 reads SNHLY; CDR2 reads FYNNEI. The CDR3 consists of 14 residues. V gave up 4 bases and J gave up 7 bases, with 14 bases separating them. CDR3 amino acids: CASSVLGRANTIYF. Here the CDR3 DNA reads TGTGCCAGCAGTGTGTTGGGCAGGGCGAACACCATATATTTT.

The rearrangement uses TRBV2 and TRBJ1-5, with 7 bases that match TRBD1. The germline V gene has CDR1 SNHLY and CDR2 FYNNEI. This CDR3 region has 13 residues. Trimming at V came to 8 bases and at J to 7 bases, leaving 8 bases not matched to a gene. Here the CDR3 reads CASFGQVGQPQHF. The CDR3 DNA follows: TGTGCCAGCTTCGGACAGGTCGGGCAGCCCCAGCATTTT.

The rearrangement uses TRBV5-8 and TRBJ2-5; 12 nucleotides match TRBD1. The CDR3 is 15 amino acids. In germline, CDR1 is SGHTS, CDR2 YDEGEE. V gave up 3 bases and J gave up 4 bases; unmatched junction bases: 4. Here the CDR3 reads CASSWGQGAGETQYF. DNA for the CDR3: TGTGCCAGCAGCTGGGGACAGGGGGCAGGAGAGACCCAGTACTTC.

This chain links TRBV18 with TRBJ1-1; D ambiguous. Per germline, CDR1 KGHSH and CDR2 LQKENI. The CDR3 has 15 amino acids. Deletions cut 0 bases from V and 3 bases from J, with 11 bases between. CDR3 in amino acids: CASSPPGRKDTEAFF. The DNA for the CDR3 is TGTGCCAGCTCACCACCGGGCAGGAAAGACACTGAAGCTTTCTTT.

V usage is TRBV2 and J usage is TRBJ1-2; 9 positions agree with TRBD1. This CDR3 is built from 15 residues. Germline CDR1 is SNHLY and CDR2 is FYNNEI. After removal of 1 base from V and 3 bases from J, the junction contained 3 bases not matched to a gene. CDR3 DNA sequence: TGTGCCAGCAGTGAAGAAGACAGGGGGGACTATGGCTACACCTTC. This codes for CASSEEDRGDYGYTF.

Of note for this clone: This sample includes further DNA sequences coding for the same CDR3. The V call is TRBV6-5, the J call TRBJ2-3; 8 positions agree with TRBD2. This CDR3 region has 16 residues. The germline CDR1 and CDR2 sequences are MNHEY and SVGAGI. Trimming took 2 bases from V and 3 from J; bases not matched to a gene: 7. Here the CDR3 DNA reads TGTGCCAGCAGTTACCCGAGCGGGAGAGGAACAGATACGCAGTATTTT. This encodes CASSYPSGRGTDTQYF.

This chain uses TRBV5-1 with TRBJ2-2; tentative D call: TRBD2 (6 bases). Trimming removed 4 bases from V and 6 bases from J, with 19 bases in between. The CDR3 extends over 16 amino acids. The germline gives CDR1 SGHRS, CDR2 YFSETQ. CDR3 protein: CASSPAGPLRAGELFF. The CDR3 nucleotides are TGCGCCAGCAGCCCCGCGGGACCGCTCAGGGCCGGGGAGCTGTTTTTT.

The chain combines TRBV4-2 with TRBJ2-3, with D possibly being TRBD2 (6 bases). The CDR3 extends over 17 amino acids. Looked up from germline, CDR1 is LGHNA and CDR2 is YNFKEQ. Trimming pared 4 bases from V and 0 bases from J, leaving 17 bases between. CDR3 protein: CASSRLPDGGSTDTQYF. Here the CDR3 DNA reads TGTGCCAGCAGCCGTCTCCCTGACGGGGGTAGCACAGATACGCAGTATTTT.

This clone was seen more than once but under ten times. The chain carries TRBV19 and TRBJ1-5; 7 bases line up with TRBD1. Trimming removed 5 bases from V and 2 bases from J; junction bases left unmatched: 9. This CDR3 is built from 16 residues. Germline-derived CDR1 and CDR2 are LNHDA and SQIVND (reference sequence). The CDR3 coding sequence is TGTGCCAGTAGTCCGAGAGGGGGCTCCGGCAATCAGCCCCAGCATTTT. This gives the protein CASSPRGGSGNQPQHF.

This clone has more than one count but fewer than ten. This chain connects TRBV10-3 to TRBJ2-3; 14 bases are shared with TRBD2. V trimming: 6 bases; J trimming: 1 base; junction bases outside the gene matches: 3. The length of the CDR3 is 16 residues. Germline-derived CDR1 and CDR2 are ENHRY and SYGVKD. The CDR3 reads CAISAGLAGGTDTQYF. DNA for the CDR3: TGTGCCATCAGCGCGGGACTAGCGGGGGGCACAGATACGCAGTATTTT.

This clone was counted between two and nine times. This chain links TRBV16 with TRBJ2-7; 7 nucleotides line up with TRBD2. CDR1 KGHSY and CDR2 FQNENV come from the germline V gene. With 4 bases clipped from V and 5 bases from J, the junction kept 5 bases outside the gene matches. This CDR3 region has 13 residues. CDR3 in amino acids: CASSPAREDEQYF. CDR3 in DNA: TGTGCCAGCAGCCCCGCCCGGGAGGACGAGCAGTACTTC.

The rearrangement links TRBV28 to TRBJ2-5, with 7 bases lining up with TRBD1. The CDR3 runs 14 residues. Germline CDR1 MDHEN, CDR2 SYDVKM. V lost 7 bases and J lost 2; bases outside the gene matches: 7. As DNA, the CDR3 is TGTGCCAGCAAAGGGGACAGAAGTCAAGAGACCCAGTACTTC. Its protein product is CASKGDRSQETQYF. Together with reference TRBV28 and TRBJ2-5, the CDR3 gives the full variable domain: DVKVTQSSRYLVKRTGEKVFLECVQDMDHENMFWYRQDPGLGLRLIYFSYDVKMKEKGDIPEGYSVSREKKERFSLILESASTNQTSMYLCASKGDRSQETQYFGPGTRLLVL.

The chain has TRBV10-1 and TRBJ1-1, with D uncertain. The CDR3 runs 12 residues. Per the germline V gene, CDR1 is WNHNN and CDR2 is SYGVQD (reference sequence). V lost 6 bases and J 0 bases, leaving 5 bases between the germline ends. Here the CDR3 reads CASSGMNTEAFF. CDR3 coding DNA: TGCGCCAGCAGCGGGATGAACACTGAAGCTTTCTTT.

This chain uses TRBV9 with TRBJ2-3, with TRBD2 matching over 11 bases. CDR1 and CDR2 from the germline V gene are SGDLS and YYNGEE. V gave up 4 bases and J gave up 6 bases; unmatched junction bases: 7. The length of the CDR3 is 15 residues. CDR3 sequence reads: CASSTSGGPGDTQYF. The DNA for the CDR3 is TGTGCCAGCAGCACTAGCGGGGGTCCGGGGGATACGCAGTATTTT. The full variable domain, in which reference TRBV9 and TRBJ2-3 provide the parts outside the CDR3, is DSGVTQTPKHLITATGQRVTLRCSPRSGDLSVYWYQQSLDQGLQFLIQYYNGEERAKGNILERFSAQQFPDLHSELNLSSLELGDSALYFCASSTSGGPGDTQYFGPGTRLTVL.

This rearrangement joins TRBV15 to TRBJ1-2; D perhaps matches TRBD1 (5 bases). Trimming pared 3 bases from V and 0 bases from J, leaving 11 bases between. CDR3 length: 15 residues. Germline CDR1 is LNHNV and CDR2 is YYDKDF (reference sequence). This chain's CDR3 is CATSRETESNYGYTF. The CDR3, as DNA: TGTGCCACCAGCAGGGAGACAGAGTCTAACTATGGCTACACCTTC.

This chain connects TRBV6-1 to TRBJ2-1; 7 nucleotides align to TRBD1. CDR1 is MNHNS, CDR2 SASEGT, per germline. V trimming: 1 base; J trimming: 15 bases; junction bases outside the gene matches: 3. The length of the CDR3 is 11 residues. CDR3 in DNA: TGTGCCAGCAGTGAAGAGGGGGCGGGGTTCTTC. It yields the protein CASSEEGAGFF.

The CDR3 here is CASSFSGGGNGELFF. In DNA form, the CDR3 reads TGCGCCAGCAGCTTCTCGGGAGGAGGTAACGGGGAGCTGTTTTTT. The chain links TRBV5-1 to TRBJ2-2; TRBD2 agrees at 7 bases. Germline V CDR1 and CDR2: SGHRS, YFSETQ. Trimming at V came to 2 bases and at J to 7 bases, leaving 8 bases not matched to a gene. The CDR3 has 15 residues. The entire variable domain, with the rest obtained from reference TRBV5-1 and TRBJ2-2, is as follows: KAGVTQTPRYLIKTRGQQVTLSCSPISGHRSVSWYQQTPGQGLQFLFEYFSETQRNKGNFPGRFSGRQFSNSRSEMNVSTLELGDSALYLCASSFSGGGNGELFFGEGSRLTVL.

This clone was counted a few times. This sample also contains other DNA sequences that code for the same CDR3. The chain links TRBV5-1 to TRBJ2-3, with 7 bases that match TRBD2. Germline CDR1 is SGHRS and CDR2 is YFSETQ. This CDR3 comprises 15 residues. V was pared by 2 bases and J by 1 base, with 4 bases of the junction left unmatched. The CDR3, as DNA: TGCGCCAGCAGCTTATCGGGGGGAGGCACAGATACGCAGTATTTT. Translation: CASSLSGGGTDTQYF.

This clone has a handful of counts. The J gene is TRBJ1-4, the V gene TRBV5-6; 12 bases fit TRBD1. Germline V lookup: CDR1 SGHDT, CDR2 YYEEEE. J gave up 7 bases and V 1 base, and 2 bases lay outside the gene matches. The CDR3 runs to 15 residues. For the CDR3, the DNA is TGTGCCAGCAGCTTGCGGGACAGGGGGCCTGAAAAACTGTTTTTT. Its translation: CASSLRDRGPEKLFF. The full variable domain, in which reference TRBV5-6 and TRBJ1-4 provide the parts outside the CDR3, is DAGVTQSPTHLIKTRGQQVTLRCSPKSGHDTVSWYQQALGQGPQFIFQYYEEEERQRGNFPDRFSGHQFPNYSSELNVNALLLGDSALYLCASSLRDRGPEKLFFGSGTQLSVL.

For this clone: An end of the junction differs from the germline gene, which may be a read error. The chain recombines TRBV5-1 with TRBJ2-6; D may be TRBD1 (5 bases). This CDR3 spans 16 amino acids. The germline gives CDR1 SGHRS, CDR2 YFSETQ. CDR3 sequence (DNA): TGCGCCAGCAGCTTGGAAGTGGGCGGTGGGGCCAACGGCCTGACTTTC. This gives the protein CASSLEVGGGANGLTF. The whole variable domain, remainder taken from reference TRBV5-1 and TRBJ2-6, is KAGVTQTPRYLIKTRGQQVTLSCSPISGHRSVSWYQQTPGQGLQFLFEYFSETQRNKGNFPGRFSGRQFSNSRSEMNVSTLELGDSALYLCASSLEVGGGANGLTFGAGSRLTVL.

The CDR3 loop is CASSPGQGGNEQYF. The CDR3 bases are TGCGCCAGCAGCCCGGGACAGGGCGGCAACGAGCAGTACTTC. V and J are TRBV5-1 and TRBJ2-7; TRBD1 matches 9 bases. This CDR3 spans 14 amino acids. Losses at the gene ends were 4 bases for V and 5 bases for J; bases not matched to a gene: 7. Per germline, CDR1 SGHRS and CDR2 YFSETQ.

This rearrangement joins TRBV29-1 to TRBJ1-1; no clear D. CDR3 length: 14 residues. V lost 1 base and J lost 0, with 9 bases in between. CDR1 is SQVTM, CDR2 ANQGSEA, per germline. CDR3 sequence reads: CSVEVRLMNTEAFF. CDR3 in DNA: TGCAGCGTTGAAGTCCGGTTAATGAACACTGAAGCTTTCTTT.

The chain is built from TRBV30 and TRBJ1-1; TRBD1 agrees at 7 bases. This CDR3 is built from 16 residues. The J segment lost 1 base and the V segment lost 0 bases, leaving 8 bases of the junction unmatched. Germline V CDR1 and CDR2: GTSNPN, SVGIG (reference sequence). The CDR3 is CAWSVTGAIGNTEAFF. The CDR3 nucleotides read TGTGCCTGGAGTGTAACAGGGGCTATAGGGAACACTGAAGCTTTCTTT. The full variable domain, its missing parts supplied by reference TRBV30 and TRBJ1-1, is SQTIHQWPATLVQPVGSPLSLECTVEGTSNPNLYWYRQAAGRGLQLLFYSVGIGQISSEVPQNLSASRPQDRQFILSSKKLLLSDSGFYLCAWSVTGAIGNTEAFFGQGTRLTVV.

The V call is TRBV4-1, the J call TRBJ2-6; 11 positions match TRBD1. Germline lookup yields CDR1 MGHRA and CDR2 YSYEKL. The CDR3 runs 18 residues. The ends lost 1 base at V and 0 bases at J; junction bases unmatched: 2. In DNA form, the CDR3 reads TGCGCCAGCAGCCAAGGGACAGGGGGCCTCTCTGGGGCCAACGTCCTGACTTTC. Translation gives CASSQGTGGLSGANVLTF.

The CDR3 DNA sequence: TGCGCCAGCAGCAAAACAGGAGCCCCGAACACCGGGGAGCTGTTTTTT. It is translated as CASSKTGAPNTGELFF. The genes are TRBV5-1 and TRBJ2-2, with a possible D match to TRBD1 (5 bases). The CDR3 consists of 16 residues. The V end was cut by 4 bases, the J end by 0 bases, with 13 bases between. The germline V gene encodes CDR1 SGHRS and CDR2 YFSETQ.